This TCR beta chain was documented in a study of cytomegalovirus exposure and HLA in healthy donors listed by TCRdb under 2017. Study-level background: An earlier analysis of several hundred of the donors reported about 300 Gb of sequence data and around 110 million unique TCR beta sequences obtained from roughly 170 million T cells. Both class I and class II loci were covered by HLA typing, at four-digit resolution. In a later genetic analysis, genome-wide SNP genotypes for about 55% of the 666 donors were used, and that subset was treated as a discovery cohort. Roughly five DR-DQ haplotypes were handled as single units for association and clustering because linkage in the cohort was strong. Typing coverage varied by locus: roughly 620-640 donors for A, B, C, DRB1 and DQB1; under 550 for DQA1; more than 600 for DPA1; some 470 for DPB1. High-throughput TCR immunosequencing, statistical association of individual TCRs with disease status, and machine learning were combined to predict cytomegalovirus infection status. Roughly 320 gigabases of sequencing data and around 80 million unique TCR sequences made up an early release that covered around 640 HLA-typed donors. A separate validation cohort of about 110 different subjects was used in addition to the roughly 670-subject first cohort. The study aimed to test whether cataloging public T cell receptors could reveal signatures of past pathogen exposure. Rather than drawing on any new phenotypic data, the later analysis identified candidate immune exposures from TCR beta sequences and the way those sequences occurred across donors. Among about 390 genotyped donors of the cohort, an average of about 240,000 unique TCR beta nucleotide sequences were sequenced per donor, roughly a sixth of them non-productive. Among the roughly 400 genotyped donors, more than 70% belonged to the genetic ancestry cluster associated with self-reported Caucasian donors. Donor age, sex, ethnicity and CMV serostatus were compiled together with the repertoire data. The study used immunosequencing to profile the T cell repertoires of some 600 subjects and linked those repertoires to cytomegalovirus serostatus. To study patterns of TCR occurrence, a later analysis re-analyzed previously published TCR beta repertoires from around 670 donors and added high-resolution HLA genotyping. Every repertoire in the discovery cohort had been generated on one and the same sequencing platform. An earlier analysis of some 600 of the donors applied high-throughput TCR beta sequencing to assess whether each TCR beta V gene segment acted as functional or pseudogenic.

The paper's findings and limits, for the study overall: The study gave a list of around 170 TCR beta chains associated with cytomegalovirus. In a later genetic analysis, fewer N-insertions in productive TCRs were reported among donors in an Asian-associated ancestry cluster than the roughly 700-donor mean. A few of the identified cytomegalovirus-associated TCR beta chains were confirmed in vitro to be specific for cytomegalovirus antigens. A group of highly shared sequence variants was considered likely to be a technical artifact of the sequencing pipeline. Most TCR sequences were observed very rarely across donors, whereas some public TCRs were present in many individuals. The only immune exposure information available for the cohort was CMV serostatus. Because HLA typing was unavailable for some donors at each locus, only the typed subset was used in association tests. In a later analysis, most CMV-associated TCR beta chains were found to appear HLA-restricted, with HLA associations seemingly driven largely by CMV exposure. Sequencing depth was assumed to be roughly uniform across donors in the presence/absence analyses, though that assumption may not hold. An earlier analysis of some 560 of the donors showed that most TCR beta V segments appeared in productive rearrangements either about 87% or about 30% of the time, which broadly matched IMGT annotations. In a later genetic analysis, a missense DCLRE1C variant was associated with V-gene and J-gene trimming of TCR beta chains, and the association was replicated in an independent cohort. Some IMGT-functional V segments, including TRBV6-2 and TRBV6-3, could not be distinguished by the 87-base-pair reads and were therefore excluded. When HLA alleles, especially DR and DQ, strongly co-occurred, TCR associations were difficult to assign to individual alleles. Several of the top co-occurrence clusters appeared to be linked to parvovirus B19, influenza, CMV and Epstein-Barr virus, according to a later analysis. A later analysis associated 15,000 to 20,000 TCR beta sequences with specific HLA alleles at a false discovery rate of 0.05. Cytomegalovirus status was reported to be diagnosed by the classifier with high specificity and sensitivity in both the original and validation cohorts. A further reported finding was that TCR beta sequences accurately predicted the HLA-A and HLA-B alleles for most subjects in the first cohort. Linkage disequilibrium might explain the correlated functional status among segregating V segments, but an unknown experimental factor could not be ruled out. Because counts were too low, fewer than 20 rarely observed V segments, including chromosome 9 orphons, were excluded from the earlier analysis of several hundred of the donors. Only TCR beta chains were sequenced in this cohort, and the absence of alpha or paired-chain data limited detectable features. In a later analysis, HLA-associated TCR beta chains were found to be more clonally expanded and to have lower generation probabilities than equally common non-associated chains. According to the authors, the approach could potentially be generalized to other disease states and immunological phenotypes. A later analysis found that TCR association rates varied across HLA loci, with DRB1 alleles showing the most associated TCRs and HLA-C alleles the fewest.

CDR1 and CDR2 were assigned from the germline V gene as LGHNA and YSLEER. From the cysteine through the phenylalanine, the CDR3 covers 16 amino acids. The CDR3 DNA has 48 bases and is translated from base 1. V loses 0 bases of germline sequence and J loses 1 base, and the interval between the two ends is 11 bases. The library was generated by the immunoSEQ multiplex PCR assay. For the multiplex PCR, a mixture combining 60 forward primers for TCR Vbeta segments and 13 reverse primers for TCR Jbeta segments was used. A multiplex PCR assay on genomic DNA amplified the CDR3 region of rearranged TCR beta genes. The Illumina HiSeq System was used to sequence the amplified TCR beta libraries as 87-base-pair reads. The authors' pipeline ran thus. Across the 666 repertoires, a later analysis counted 75 million to 90 million unique TCR beta chains, roughly 11 million of which were shared by at least two donors. Raw reads were error-corrected and collapsed into unique sequences with a nearest-neighbor algorithm that merged closely related sequences to remove PCR and sequencing errors. Alignment of CDR3 sequences to IMGT reference sequences was used to assign V, D and J gene segments. For a sequence to be retained, at least a six-nucleotide match to both a V gene segment and a J gene segment was required. Rearrangements were called productive when the CDR3 lacked stop codons and stayed in frame with V and J; all others were non-productive. Following IMGT convention, CDR3 was defined as the stretch from the second conserved V-encoded cysteine up to the conserved J-encoded phenylalanine. The earlier analysis of approximately 500 of the donors excluded sequences that lacked an unambiguous match to a single V gene segment. In an earlier analysis of roughly 500 of the donors, V segments were called functional above 56.7% productive rearrangements and were called segregating when the between-donor standard deviation exceeded 5%. A statistical classification framework was built to diagnose cytomegalovirus status from the catalog of TCR beta chain sequences. In a later analysis, V and J genes were assigned by comparing TCR nucleotide sequences against IMGT/GENE-DB human TR gene sequences. A later analysis assigned CDR3 sequences and most-parsimonious VDJ recombination scenarios with the TCRdist pipeline. In a later analysis, each TCR beta chain was defined by its CDR3 amino acid sequence together with its V-gene family, and reads lacking a unique V-gene family were excluded. To address suspected cross-contamination and a sequencing artifact, a later analysis removed some 620 highly shared, low-generation-probability nucleotide sequences. For each public chain, a later analysis derived a clonal expansion index from normalized ranks of inferred template counts within each repertoire. In a later analysis, generation probabilities were computed using a VDJ recombination model fitted to out-of-frame rearrangements, and the results were checked against IGoR. In a later analysis, TCR-TCR, TCR-HLA and TCR-CMV co-occurrence was scored with hypergeometric tests, and a repertoire-size bias correction was applied to TCR pairs. A later analysis estimated false discovery rates by permuting HLA or CMV assignments 20 times. A later analysis grouped co-occurring TCRs with DBSCAN, adding TCRdist sequence similarity when clustering within HLA-allele-positive subsets. Repertoires with fewer than 30,000 or more than 120,000 public chains, plus five repertoires with anomalous nucleotide sharing, were excluded from co-occurrence clustering. TCRdb re-hosts the immuneACCESS table, in-frame sequences only. Its copies lack some clones; in the studies checked, an unresolved V gene accounts for under half of them, and the cause for the rest is not known. From that table come the V and J calls and clone size; the DNA was used to work out D and trimming. The sample yields 200,000 to 250,000 clones; approximately 78% were counted once. Around 2.8% of the sample goes to the ten largest clones.

Concerning this clone itself: Its antigen target is currently unknown. Base quality data are lacking; no much larger clone is found one base away.

The cohort was made up of around 720 healthy bone marrow donors. At the time of sampling, all cohort members were nominally healthy, though unrecorded immune exposures were likely present. The donor tested CMV seronegative and was one of the 352 seronegative cohort members. A peripheral blood sample was collected from each donor, and TCR beta sequencing was performed on peripheral blood mononuclear cells. The Qiagen DNeasy Blood Extraction Kit was used to extract genomic DNA from the blood cell samples. This sequence was found in a man aged 25 to 40 in good health and CMV-seronegative. The chain couples TRBV4-3 to TRBJ2-3; tentative D gene TRBD2, with 6 bases matching. Source material: PBMCs. The CDR3 reads CASSQEGGHGTDTQYF. The DNA sequence is TGCGCCAGCAGCCAAGAAGGAGGGCACGGCACAGATACGCAGTATTTT.